This T cell receptor (beta chain) stems from a study of blood T cell repertoires in COVID-19. Turning to the study itself: In each case, the material was cDNA or gDNA derived from T cells, B-cell-depleted T cells, or PBMCs.

This clone was recorded a few times. Some clones are missing from TCRdb's copy, which holds only in-frame ones; the method was immunoSEQ multiplex PCR. The table shows 25,000 to 30,000 clones, with 80% to 90% occurring only once. The CDR3 sequence is 13 residues long. From germline, CDR1 is WSHSY and CDR2 SAAADI. Trimming removed 7 bases from V and 4 bases from J; junction bases left unmatched: 4. This chain links TRBV10-2 with TRBJ2-1, with 7 bases aligning to TRBD1. The clonotype comes from a human donor with acute or convalescent COVID-19. The donor label of this sample is uncertain. The sample was peripheral blood. CDR3 protein: CASNRQGYNEQFF. The CDR3 nucleotides are TGCGCCAGCAACCGACAGGGTTACAATGAGCAGTTCTTC.